This TCR beta chain derives from a study of immune characterization of retroperitoneal liposarcoma. V lost 0 bases and J lost 1, with 6 bases in between. The germline V gene encodes CDR1 SGHTA and CDR2 FQGNSA. This CDR3 is built from 14 residues. TCRdb reprocessed the PCR reads with MiXCR, giving one entry per CDR3 protein. The table includes about 10,000 distinct CDR3 sequences, 25% to 30% detected once. In its sample, this clonotype ranks as medium-sized (0.01 to 0.1%). Sequencing was carried out using tumor tissue. This clonotype was obtained from a female donor with retroperitoneal liposarcoma. The chain combines TRBV7-2 with TRBJ1-1, with D unresolved. The CDR3 DNA is TGTGCCAGCAGCTTAGCGATAAGGAACACTGAAGCTTTCTTT. It encodes CASSLAIRNTEAFF.